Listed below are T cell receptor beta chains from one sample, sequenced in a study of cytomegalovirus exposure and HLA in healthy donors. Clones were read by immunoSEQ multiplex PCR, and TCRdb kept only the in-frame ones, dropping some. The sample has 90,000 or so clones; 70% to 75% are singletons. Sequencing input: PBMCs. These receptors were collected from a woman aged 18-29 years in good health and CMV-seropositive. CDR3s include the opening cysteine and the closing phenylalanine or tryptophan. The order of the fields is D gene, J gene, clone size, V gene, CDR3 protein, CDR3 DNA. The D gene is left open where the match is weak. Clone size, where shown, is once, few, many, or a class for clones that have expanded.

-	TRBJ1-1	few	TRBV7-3	CASSLGAYTEAFF	TGTGCCAGCAGCTTAGGGGCATACACTGAAGCTTTCTTT
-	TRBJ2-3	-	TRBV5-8	CASSLVSGDTQYF	TGTGCCAGCAGCTTGGTTAGCGGAGATACGCAGTATTTT
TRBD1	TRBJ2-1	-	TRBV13	CASTLGTGAQWSEQFF	TGTGCCAGCACCTTAGGGACAGGGGCCCAATGGAGTGAGCAGTTCTTC
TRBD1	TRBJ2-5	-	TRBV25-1	CASSDAGQGPETQYF	TGTGCCAGCAGCGACGCTGGACAGGGGCCGGAGACCCAGTACTTC
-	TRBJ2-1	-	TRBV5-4	CASSVRDSFKQFF	TGTGCCAGCAGCGTCCGAGACAGCTTTAAGCAGTTCTTC
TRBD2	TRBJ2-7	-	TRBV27	CASTGLAGVSGTNEQYF	TGTGCCAGCACGGGACTAGCGGGAGTTAGTGGGACGAACGAGCAGTACTTC
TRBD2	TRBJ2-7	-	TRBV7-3	CASSPRGAGGGYEQYF	TGTGCCAGCAGCCCGAGGGGAGCGGGAGGGGGATACGAGCAGTACTTC
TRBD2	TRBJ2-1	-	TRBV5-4	CASSWTSGYNEQFF	TGTGCCAGCAGCTGGACTAGCGGCTACAATGAGCAGTTCTTC
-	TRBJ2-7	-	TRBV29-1	CSVEWAAGEQYF	TGCAGCGTTGAATGGGCGGCGGGGGAGCAGTACTTC
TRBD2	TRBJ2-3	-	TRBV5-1	CASSLRGLATDTQYF	TGCGCCAGCAGCTTGAGGGGACTAGCCACAGATACGCAGTATTTT
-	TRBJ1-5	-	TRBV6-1	CASRGGDSNQPQHF	TGTGCCAGCAGGGGGGGGGATAGCAATCAGCCCCAGCATTTT
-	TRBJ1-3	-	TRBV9	CASSVEGVRGTSGNTIYF	TGTGCCAGCAGCGTAGAGGGGGTCAGGGGTACTTCTGGAAACACCATATATTTT
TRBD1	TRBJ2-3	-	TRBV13	CASSSRDSYSTDTQYF	TGTGCCAGCAGCTCTAGGGACAGCTATAGCACAGATACGCAGTATTTT
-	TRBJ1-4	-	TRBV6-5	CASRQGWANEKLFF	TGTGCCAGCAGGCAGGGGTGGGCTAATGAAAAACTGTTTTTT
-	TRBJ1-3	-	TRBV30	CAYVGSSGNTIYF	TGTGCCTACGTGGGGAGCTCTGGAAACACCATATATTTT
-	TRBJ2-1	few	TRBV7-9	CASSLEQLDPRFF	TGTGCCAGCAGCTTGGAACAGTTAGATCCTCGGTTCTTC
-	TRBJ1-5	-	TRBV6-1	CASSGPDRSNQPQHF	TGTGCCAGCAGTGGCCCAGACAGGTCCAATCAGCCCCAGCATTTT
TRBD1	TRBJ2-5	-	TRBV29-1	CSYETGGETQYF	TGCAGCTATGAGACAGGGGGGGAGACCCAGTACTTC
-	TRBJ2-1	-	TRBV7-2	CASSSGPRAYNEQFF	TGTGCCAGCAGCTCTGGACCGCGGGCATACAATGAGCAGTTCTTC
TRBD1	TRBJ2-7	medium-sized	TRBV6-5	CASNPGQGNYEQYF	TGTGCCAGCAACCCGGGACAGGGGAATTACGAGCAGTACTTC
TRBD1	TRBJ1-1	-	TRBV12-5	CASGLVQGITEAFF	TGTGCTAGTGGTTTGGTACAGGGGATCACTGAAGCTTTCTTT
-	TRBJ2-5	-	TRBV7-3	CASSLTRGGTQYF	TGTGCCAGCAGCTTAACGAGAGGTGGGACCCAGTACTTC
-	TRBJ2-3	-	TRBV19	CASSIVPTDTQYF	TGTGCCAGTAGTATAGTTCCGACAGATACGCAGTATTTT
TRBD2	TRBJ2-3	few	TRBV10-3	CATQPSGGVYDTQYF	TGTGCCACCCAACCTAGCGGGGGGGTTTATGATACGCAGTATTTT
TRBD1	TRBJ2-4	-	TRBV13	CASSPVGQAAKNIQYF	TGTGCCAGCAGCCCCGTAGGACAGGCGGCCAAAAACATTCAGTACTTC
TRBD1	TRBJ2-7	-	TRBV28	CASQMTGKITYEQYF	TGTGCCAGCCAAATGACAGGGAAAATAACCTACGAGCAGTACTTC
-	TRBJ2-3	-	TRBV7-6	CASSLAAGTFADTQYF	TGTGCCAGCAGCTTAGCGGCAGGAACCTTCGCAGATACGCAGTATTTT
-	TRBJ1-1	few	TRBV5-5	CASSFPRGEAFF	TGTGCCAGCAGCTTTCCCCGGGGTGAAGCTTTCTTT
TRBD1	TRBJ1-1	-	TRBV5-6	CASSLSGTGTTEAFF	TGTGCCAGCAGCTTGAGCGGGACAGGGACCACTGAAGCTTTCTTT
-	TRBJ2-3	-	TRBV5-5	CASSRTDSYLTDTQYF	TGTGCCAGCAGCAGAACGGACAGTTATCTCACAGATACGCAGTATTTT
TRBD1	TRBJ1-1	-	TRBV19	CASNLGQGDEAFF	TGTGCCAGCAACCTCGGACAGGGCGATGAAGCTTTCTTT
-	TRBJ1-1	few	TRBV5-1	CASSREGGPNTEAFF	TGCGCCAGCAGTCGAGAAGGGGGACCGAACACTGAAGCTTTCTTT
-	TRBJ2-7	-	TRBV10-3	CAISESWSYEQYF	TGTGCCATCAGTGAGTCATGGTCCTACGAGCAGTACTTC
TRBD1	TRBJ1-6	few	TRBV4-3	CASSQDLLEGALSSYNSPLHF	TGCGCCAGCAGCCAAGATTTATTAGAGGGGGCCCTGAGCTCCTATAATTCACCCCTCCACTTT
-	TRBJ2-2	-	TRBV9	CASSDGGAGELFF	TGTGCCAGCAGCGACGGCGGGGCCGGGGAGCTGTTTTTT
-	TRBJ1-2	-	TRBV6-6	CASRQPDWDYGYTF	TGTGCCAGCAGACAACCGGACTGGGACTATGGCTACACCTTC
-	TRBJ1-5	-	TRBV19	CASSIPQGGGNQPQHF	TGTGCCAGTAGTATACCCCAGGGTGGAGGCAATCAGCCCCAGCATTTT
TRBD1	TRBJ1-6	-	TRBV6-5	CASKIGTAHNSPLHF	TGTGCCAGCAAAATCGGGACAGCACATAATTCACCCCTCCACTTT
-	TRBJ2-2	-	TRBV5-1	CASSLAAYTGELFF	TGCGCCAGCAGCTTAGCAGCGTACACCGGGGAGCTGTTTTTT
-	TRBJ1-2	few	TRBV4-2	CASSQERGRNYGYTF	TGTGCCAGCAGCCAAGAGCGGGGGAGGAACTATGGCTACACCTTC
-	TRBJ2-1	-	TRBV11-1	CASSYSRLSHEQFF	TGTGCCAGCAGCTACTCGCGACTAAGTCATGAGCAGTTCTTC
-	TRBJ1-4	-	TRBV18	CASSPTGARNTGEKLFF	TGTGCCAGCTCACCAACAGGAGCAAGAAACACTGGGGAAAAACTGTTTTTT
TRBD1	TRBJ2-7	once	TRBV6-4	CASRKGADSSYEQYF	TGTGCCAGCAGGAAGGGGGCGGACAGCTCCTACGAGCAGTACTTC
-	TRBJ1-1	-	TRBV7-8	CASSSPTEGTEAFF	TGTGCCAGCAGCTCGCCGACGGAGGGCACTGAAGCTTTCTTT
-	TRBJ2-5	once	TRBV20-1	CSGLLLEQYF	TGCAGTGGACTACTTTTGGAGCAGTACTTC